This T cell receptor beta chain was sequenced in a study of OX40 agonist ivuxolimab in advanced cancers. There are 16 residues in the CDR3. The germline V gene encodes CDR1 MDHEN and CDR2 SYDVKM. The J segment lost 5 bases and the V segment lost 5 bases, leaving 12 bases of the junction unmatched. The protocol was immunoSEQ multiplex PCR, while the TCRdb copy is restricted to in-frame clones and leaves out a portion. The table lists roughly 140,000 clones, 94% of them singletons. The receptor was derived from an adult with an advanced solid tumor such as melanoma, head and neck, liver or kidney cancer. This rearrangement joins TRBV28 to TRBJ2-5, with 9 bases aligning to TRBD2. The material sequenced was CD4+ or CD8+ T cells sorted from blood, taken in a trial of the OX40 agonist ivuxolimab. For the CDR3, the DNA is TGTGCCAGCAGTCCCCGGGCCAGCGGGAGGTTGGAGACCCAGTACTTC. Translated: CASSPRASGRLETQYF.